This T cell receptor beta chain was retrieved from a study of shared clonotypes between healthy human individuals. Looking at the study overall: Used for every donor were three CD4 naive, three CD4 memory, two CD8 naive and one CD8 memory plate.

With 5 bases removed from V and 3 bases from J, the gap between germline ends came to 8 bases. Germline assignment: CDR1 SGHAT and CDR2 FQNNGV. CDR3 length equals 13 residues. Details on this clone: A much more abundant neighbour one base away suggests this may be a read error.

Sequenced by immunoSEQ multiplex PCR; TCRdb stores in-frame clones only, minus some. The sample has about 980,000 clones; 76% are singletons. Sample: memory CD4+ T cells sorted from blood. Stated subset: CD45RA-negative fraction. The clonotype was recovered from a man aged 18-30 years in good health. This chain links TRBV11-2 with TRBJ2-1; no clear D. The CDR3 DNA reads as TGTGCCAGCAGCCCAGACCTCTACAATGAGCAGTTCTTC. The encoded protein is CASSPDLYNEQFF. The full variable domain, its missing parts supplied by reference TRBV11-2 and TRBJ2-1, is EAGVAQSPRYKIIEKRQSVAFWCNPISGHATLYWYQQILGQGPKLLIQFQNNGVVDDSQLPKDRFSAERLKGVDSTLKIQPAKLEDSAVYLCASSPDLYNEQFFGPGTRLTVL.